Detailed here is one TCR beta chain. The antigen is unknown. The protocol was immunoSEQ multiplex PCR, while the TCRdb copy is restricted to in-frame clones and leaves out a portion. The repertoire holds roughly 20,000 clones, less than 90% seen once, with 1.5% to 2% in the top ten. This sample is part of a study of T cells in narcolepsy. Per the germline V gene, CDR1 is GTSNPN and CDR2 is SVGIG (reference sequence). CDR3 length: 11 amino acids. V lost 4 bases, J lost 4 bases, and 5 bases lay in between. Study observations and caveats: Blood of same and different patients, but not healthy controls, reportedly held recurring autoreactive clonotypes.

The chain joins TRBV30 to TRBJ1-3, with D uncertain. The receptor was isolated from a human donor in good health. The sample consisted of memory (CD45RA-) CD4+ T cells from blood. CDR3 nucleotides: TGTGCCTGGATCCAAGGAAACACCATATATTTT. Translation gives CAWIQGNTIYF.